The 12 T cell receptor beta chains presented below share a single source sample, sequenced in a study of blood T cell repertoires in COVID-19. TCRdb keeps only in-frame clones here, not all; method: immunoSEQ multiplex PCR. This repertoire shows about 150,000 clones, over 80% found once; its top ten account for around 5%. The sample consisted of PBMCs or T cells enriched from blood (not recorded which). These receptor sequences come from a man between 65 and 85 years old who had been exposed to COVID-19.

The chain recombines TRBV7-2 with TRBJ2-1; the match to TRBD1 covers 10 bases. Germline lookup yields CDR1 SGHTA and CDR2 FQGNSA. With V trimmed by 5 bases and J by 9 bases, 7 bases remained unmatched. The length of the CDR3 is 14 residues. In nucleotides, the CDR3 is TGTGCCAGCAGCCTGGACAGGGGGAGGGGTGAGCAGTTCTTC. Its protein is CASSLDRGRGEQFF.

The chain uses TRBV7-2 and TRBJ2-7, with D possibly being TRBD1 (5 bases). With 0 bases removed from V and 4 bases from J, the gap between germline ends came to 13 bases. From germline, CDR1 is SGHTA and CDR2 FQGNSA. This CDR3 spans 15 amino acids. The CDR3 loop is CASSLASQGSYEQYF. CDR3 sequence (DNA): TGTGCCAGCAGCTTAGCGTCCCAGGGTTCGTACGAGCAGTACTTC.

The chain uses TRBV28 and TRBJ1-4; 8 positions match TRBD1. Per germline, CDR1 MDHEN and CDR2 SYDVKM. J was trimmed by 8 bases and V by 5 bases; bases with no gene match: 10. This CDR3 comprises 15 residues. The CDR3 region has the DNA TGTGCCAGCAGTCGGCAGGGGGCGGGTGAGGAAAAACTGTTTTTT. This sequence encodes CASSRQGAGEEKLFF.

The genes are TRBV29-1 and TRBJ2-7, with D perhaps TRBD2 (5 bases). The CDR3 loop spans 11 amino acids. In germline, CDR1 is SQVTM, CDR2 ANQGSEA. The CDR3 spells CSSRDSYEQYF. The CDR3, as DNA: TGCAGTAGCCGGGACTCCTACGAGCAGTACTTC.

The chain joins TRBV18 to TRBJ1-6, with TRBD1 matching 7 bases. The CDR3 is 16 amino acids. The germline CDR1 and CDR2 sequences are KGHSH and LQKENI. V was clipped by 3 bases and J by 3 bases; unmatched bases: 5. The CDR3 is CASSPSGTDYNSPLHF. Here the CDR3 DNA reads TGTGCCAGCTCACCCTCCGGGACAGACTATAATTCACCCCTCCACTTT.

The V and J genes are TRBV6-5 and TRBJ1-4, with a possible D match to TRBD1 (6 bases). Trimming took off 0 bases at V and 5 bases at J, with 10 bases between the two ends. The CDR3 is 15 residues long. In germline, CDR1 is MNHEY, CDR2 SVGAGI. CDR3 loop: CASSYSIGTNEKLFF. In nucleotides, the CDR3 is TGTGCCAGCAGTTACTCGATAGGGACAAATGAAAAACTGTTTTTT.

The chain employs TRBV6-2 or TRBV6-3 and TRBJ2-4; weak D call: TRBD1 (6 bases). The V gene's germline CDR1 is MNHEY and CDR2 SVGEGT. This CDR3 is 12 amino acids long. V was trimmed by 2 bases and J by 11 bases, leaving 10 bases between them. The CDR3 bases are TGTGCCAGCAGTTACGGGCGGACAGTTCAGTACTTC. Its protein product is CASSYGRTVQYF.

The J gene is TRBJ2-5, the V gene TRBV24-1; D possibly corresponds to TRBD2 (6 bases). The germline gives CDR1 KGHDR, CDR2 SFDVKD. The CDR3 is 14 residues long. Between the trimmed V and J ends, which lost 5 bases and 5 bases, there was a span of 14 bases. For the CDR3, the DNA is TGTGCCACCAGTGCCGACGGGGGATGGGAGACCCAGTACTTC. This sequence encodes CATSADGGWETQYF.

The J gene is TRBJ2-1, the V gene TRBV6-5, with TRBD1 matching over 8 bases. From germline, CDR1 is MNHEY and CDR2 SVGAGI. CDR3 length equals 15 residues. The ends lost 2 bases at V and 4 bases at J; junction bases unmatched: 4. In nucleotides, the CDR3 is TGTGCCAGCAGTTACGACAGGGGAGAATACAATGAGCAGTTCTTC. It encodes CASSYDRGEYNEQFF.

V usage is TRBV5-4 and J usage is TRBJ2-1, with TRBD2 matching over 10 bases. V lost 0 bases, J lost 13 bases, and 10 bases stayed unmatched. The germline V gene has CDR1 SGHNT and CDR2 YYREEE (reference sequence). CDR3 length: 15 amino acids. CDR3 bases: TGTGCCAGCAGCTTGGTGGCTAGCGGGAGATTAGAACAGTTCTTC. It yields the protein CASSLVASGRLEQFF.

This clone was seen a single time. This chain joins TRBV27 and TRBJ2-2, with a possible D match to TRBD1 (6 bases). Germline CDR1 and CDR2: MNHEY and SMNVEV (reference sequence). The CDR3 loop spans 15 amino acids. V dropped 7 bases and J dropped 0 bases, with 12 bases sitting between them. The DNA for the CDR3 is TGTGCCAGCAAGCCGGGACACACGAACACCGGGGAGCTGTTTTTT. Amino acids: CASKPGHTNTGELFF.

V is TRBV27 and J is TRBJ1-5; D remains ambiguous. The CDR3 extends over 14 amino acids. V was cut by 6 bases and J by 0 bases, with 9 bases left in between. Germline CDR1 MNHEY, CDR2 SMNVEV (reference sequence). The CDR3 sequence: CASRGGDSNQPQHF. The CDR3 nucleotides are TGTGCCAGCAGAGGAGGTGATAGCAATCAGCCCCAGCATTTT.